This record covers a single T cell receptor beta chain. The sample originates from a study of PD-L1 blockade in urothelial cancer. Study context: Blood samples had a median of approximately 140,000 T cells, roughly 76,000 unique TCRs, and clonality 0.07 to 0.08.

Assay: immunoSEQ multiplex PCR; the TCRdb copy retains only in-frame clones and omits some. The data hold about 50,000 clones, with roughly 85% observed a single time. The length of the CDR3 is 15 residues. J gave up 7 bases and V 1 base, and 5 bases lay outside the gene matches. Germline CDR1 SGHVS, CDR2 FQNEAQ. It was locally advanced or metastatic urothelial carcinoma that patients had. The clonotype was recovered from a man in his fifties or sixties with urothelial cancer. Sequencing used PBMCs, obtained around atezolizumab (anti-PD-L1) treatment. The V gene is TRBV7-8, the J gene TRBJ2-2, with 8 bases fitting TRBD1. Here the CDR3 DNA reads TGTGCCAGCAGCTTAGTAGCAGGGGGCATCGGGGAGCTGTTTTTT. It encodes CASSLVAGGIGELFF. Using reference TRBV7-8 and TRBJ2-2 for the parts outside the CDR3, the full variable domain is GAGVSQSPRYKVAKRGQDVALRCDPISGHVSLFWYQQALGQGPEFLTYFQNEAQLDKSGLPSDRFFAERPEGSVSTLKIQRTQQEDSAVYLCASSLVAGGIGELFFGEGSRLTVL.